One T cell receptor (beta chain) is described in this entry. The data originate from a study of cytomegalovirus exposure and HLA in healthy donors. Germline loops: CDR1 MNHNY, CDR2 SVGAGI (reference sequence). Trimming cost V 6 bases and J 0 bases; bases outside gene matches: 4. This CDR3 contains 15 residues. The protocol was immunoSEQ multiplex PCR, while the TCRdb copy is restricted to in-frame clones and leaves out a portion. The sample lists 250,000 to 350,000 clones; roughly 87% were seen once. This TCR was sampled from a man aged 30 to 45 in good health and CMV-seronegative. The material sequenced was PBMCs. This chain uses TRBV6-6 with TRBJ2-3; TRBD2 matches 9 bases. The CDR3 nucleotides are TGTGCCAGCAGCAAAGCGGGGGGAAGCACAGATACGCAGTATTTT. Translation: CASSKAGGSTDTQYF.